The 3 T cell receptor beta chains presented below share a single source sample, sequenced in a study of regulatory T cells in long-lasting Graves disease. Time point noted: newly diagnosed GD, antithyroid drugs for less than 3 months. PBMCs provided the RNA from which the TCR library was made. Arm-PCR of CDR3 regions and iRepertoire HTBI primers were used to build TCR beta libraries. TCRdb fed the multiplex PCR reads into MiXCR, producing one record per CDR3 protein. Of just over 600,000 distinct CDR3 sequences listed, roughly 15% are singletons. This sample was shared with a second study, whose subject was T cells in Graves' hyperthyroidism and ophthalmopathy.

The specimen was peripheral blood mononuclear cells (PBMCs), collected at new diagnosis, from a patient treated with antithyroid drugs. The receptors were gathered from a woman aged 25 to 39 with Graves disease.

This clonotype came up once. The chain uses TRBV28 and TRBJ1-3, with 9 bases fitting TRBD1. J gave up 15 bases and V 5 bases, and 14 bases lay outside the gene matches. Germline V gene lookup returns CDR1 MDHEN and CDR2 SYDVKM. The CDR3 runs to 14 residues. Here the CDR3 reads CASSTPDRGGLSYF. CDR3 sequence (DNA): TGTGCCAGCAGTACACCGGACAGGGGTGGTCTTTCATATTTT.

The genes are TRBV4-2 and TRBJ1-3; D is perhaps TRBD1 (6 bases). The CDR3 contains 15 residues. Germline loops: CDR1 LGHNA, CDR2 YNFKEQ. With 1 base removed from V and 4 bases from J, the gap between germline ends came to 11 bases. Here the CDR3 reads CASSQAGAAGNTIYF. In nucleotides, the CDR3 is TGTGCCAGCAGCCAAGCAGGGGCCGCCGGAAACACCATATATTTT.

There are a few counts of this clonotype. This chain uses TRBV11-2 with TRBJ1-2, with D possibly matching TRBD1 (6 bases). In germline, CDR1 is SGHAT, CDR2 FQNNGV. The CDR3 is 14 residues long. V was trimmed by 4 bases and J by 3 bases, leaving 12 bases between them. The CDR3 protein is CASSSGGSYYGYTF. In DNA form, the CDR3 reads TGTGCCAGCAGCTCTGGGGGCAGCTACTATGGCTACACCTTC.